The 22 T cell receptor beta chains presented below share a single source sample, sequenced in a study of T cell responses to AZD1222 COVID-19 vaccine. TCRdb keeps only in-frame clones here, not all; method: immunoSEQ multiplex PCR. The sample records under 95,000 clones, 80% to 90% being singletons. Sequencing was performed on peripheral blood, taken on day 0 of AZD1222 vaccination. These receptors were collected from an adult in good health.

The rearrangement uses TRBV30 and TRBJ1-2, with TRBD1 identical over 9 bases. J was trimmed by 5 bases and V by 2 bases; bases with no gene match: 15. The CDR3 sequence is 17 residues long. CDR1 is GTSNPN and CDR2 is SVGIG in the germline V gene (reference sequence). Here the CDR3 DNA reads TGTGCCTGGAGTTCACTCTCAACAGACAGGGGGGTATATGGCTACACCTTC. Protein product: CAWSSLSTDRGVYGYTF.

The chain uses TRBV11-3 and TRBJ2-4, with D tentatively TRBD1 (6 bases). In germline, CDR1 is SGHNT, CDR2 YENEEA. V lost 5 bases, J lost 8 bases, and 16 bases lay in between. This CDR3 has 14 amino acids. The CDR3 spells CASSRGGDSDIQYF. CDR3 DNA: TGTGCCAGCAGCAGAGGGGGAGATTCGGACATTCAGTACTTC. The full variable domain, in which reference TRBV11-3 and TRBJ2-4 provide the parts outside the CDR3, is EAGVVQSPRYKIIEKKQPVAFWCNPISGHNTLYWYLQNLGQGPELLIRYENEEAVDDSQLPKDRFSAERLKGVDSTLKIQPAELGDSAVYLCASSRGGDSDIQYFGAGTRLSVL.

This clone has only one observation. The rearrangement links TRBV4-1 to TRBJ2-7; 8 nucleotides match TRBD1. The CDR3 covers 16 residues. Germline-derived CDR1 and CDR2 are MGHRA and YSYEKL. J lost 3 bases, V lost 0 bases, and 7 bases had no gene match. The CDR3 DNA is TGCGCCAGCAGCCAAGATTGGCCAGGGGGCGGCTACGAGCAGTACTTC. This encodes CASSQDWPGGGYEQYF.

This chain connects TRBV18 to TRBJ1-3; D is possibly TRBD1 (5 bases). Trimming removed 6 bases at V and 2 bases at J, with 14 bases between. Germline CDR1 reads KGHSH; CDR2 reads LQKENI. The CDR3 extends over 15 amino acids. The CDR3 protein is CASSSRANAGNTIYF. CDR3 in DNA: TGTGCCAGCTCGAGCAGGGCTAACGCTGGAAACACCATATATTTT. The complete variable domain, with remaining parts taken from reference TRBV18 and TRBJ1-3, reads NAGVMQNPRHLVRRRGQEARLRCSPMKGHSHVYWYRQLPEEGLKFMVYLQKENIIDESGMPKERFSAEFPKEGPSILRIQQVVRGDSAAYFCASSSRANAGNTIYFGEGSWLTVV.

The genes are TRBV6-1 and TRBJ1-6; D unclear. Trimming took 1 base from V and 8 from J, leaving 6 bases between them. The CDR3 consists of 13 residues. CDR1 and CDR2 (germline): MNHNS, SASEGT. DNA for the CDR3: TGTGCCAGCAGTGAAGACCCGGATTCACCCCTCCACTTT. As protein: CASSEDPDSPLHF.

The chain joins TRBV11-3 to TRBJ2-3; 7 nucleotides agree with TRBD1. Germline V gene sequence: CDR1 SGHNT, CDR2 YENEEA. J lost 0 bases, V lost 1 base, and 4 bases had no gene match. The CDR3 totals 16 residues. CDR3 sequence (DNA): TGTGCCAGCAGCTTAGTTGGGGACAGAAGCACAGATACGCAGTATTTT. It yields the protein CASSLVGDRSTDTQYF. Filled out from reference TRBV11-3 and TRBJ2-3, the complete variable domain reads EAGVVQSPRYKIIEKKQPVAFWCNPISGHNTLYWYLQNLGQGPELLIRYENEEAVDDSQLPKDRFSAERLKGVDSTLKIQPAELGDSAVYLCASSLVGDRSTDTQYFGPGTRLTVL.

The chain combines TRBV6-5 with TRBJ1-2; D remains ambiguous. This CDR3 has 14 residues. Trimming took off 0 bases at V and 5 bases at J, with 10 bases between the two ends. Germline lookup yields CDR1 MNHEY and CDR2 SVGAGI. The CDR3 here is CASSYSIGGYGYTF. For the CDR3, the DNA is TGTGCCAGCAGTTACTCGATAGGAGGGTATGGCTACACCTTC.

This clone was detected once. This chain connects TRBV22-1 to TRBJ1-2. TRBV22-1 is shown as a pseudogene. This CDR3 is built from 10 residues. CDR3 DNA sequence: TGTCCTGGGAGCGCTTTGGGCTACACCTTC. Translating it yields CPGSALGYTF.

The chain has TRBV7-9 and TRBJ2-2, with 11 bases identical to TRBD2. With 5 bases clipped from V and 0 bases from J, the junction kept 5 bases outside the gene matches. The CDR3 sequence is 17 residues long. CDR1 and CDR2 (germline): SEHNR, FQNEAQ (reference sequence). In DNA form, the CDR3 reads TGTGCCAGCAGCCAGAGGACTAGCGGGTCGAACACCGGGGAGCTGTTTTTT. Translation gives CASSQRTSGSNTGELFF.

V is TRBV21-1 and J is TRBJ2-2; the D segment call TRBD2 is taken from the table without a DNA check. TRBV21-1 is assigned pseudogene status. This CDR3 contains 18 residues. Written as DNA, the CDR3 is TGTGCCAGCAGAATTACTAGCGGGAGGTCCGCGAACACCGGGGAGCTGTTTTTT. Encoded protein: CASRITSGRSANTGELFF.

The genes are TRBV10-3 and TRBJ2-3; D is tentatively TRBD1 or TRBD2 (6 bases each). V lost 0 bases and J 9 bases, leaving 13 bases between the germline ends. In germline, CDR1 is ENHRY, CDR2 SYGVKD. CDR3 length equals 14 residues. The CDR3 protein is CAISESVGGTTQYF. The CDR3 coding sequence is TGTGCCATCAGTGAGTCAGTAGGGGGGACCACGCAGTATTTT.

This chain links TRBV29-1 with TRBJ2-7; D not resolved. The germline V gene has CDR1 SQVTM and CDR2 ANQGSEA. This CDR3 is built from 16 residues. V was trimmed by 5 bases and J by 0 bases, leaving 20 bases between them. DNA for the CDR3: TGCAGCGTTTACGGTTACAAAACCCACTTCTCCTACGAGCAGTACTTC. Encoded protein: CSVYGYKTHFSYEQYF.

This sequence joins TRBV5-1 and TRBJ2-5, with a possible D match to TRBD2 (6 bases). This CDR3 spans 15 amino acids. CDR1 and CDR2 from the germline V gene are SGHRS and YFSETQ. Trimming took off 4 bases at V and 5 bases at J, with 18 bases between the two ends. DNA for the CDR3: TGCGCCAGCAGCATCTCAGGAGGGCAAGAGGAGACCCAGTACTTC. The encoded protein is CASSISGGQEETQYF.

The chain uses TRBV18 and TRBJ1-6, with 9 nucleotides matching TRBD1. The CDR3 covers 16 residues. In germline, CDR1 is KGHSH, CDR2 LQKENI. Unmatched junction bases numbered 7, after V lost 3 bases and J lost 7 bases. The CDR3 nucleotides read TGTGCCAGCTCACCTATACTAGACAGGGGGAATTCACCCCTCCACTTT. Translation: CASSPILDRGNSPLHF. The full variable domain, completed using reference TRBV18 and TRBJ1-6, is NAGVMQNPRHLVRRRGQEARLRCSPMKGHSHVYWYRQLPEEGLKFMVYLQKENIIDESGMPKERFSAEFPKEGPSILRIQQVVRGDSAAYFCASSPILDRGNSPLHFGNGTRLTVT.

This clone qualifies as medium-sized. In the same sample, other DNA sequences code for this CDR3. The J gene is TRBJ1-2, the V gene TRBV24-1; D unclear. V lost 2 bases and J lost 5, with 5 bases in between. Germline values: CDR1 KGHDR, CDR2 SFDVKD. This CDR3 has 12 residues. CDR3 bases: TGTGCCACCAGTGATTCGCCATATGGCTACACCTTC. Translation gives CATSDSPYGYTF.

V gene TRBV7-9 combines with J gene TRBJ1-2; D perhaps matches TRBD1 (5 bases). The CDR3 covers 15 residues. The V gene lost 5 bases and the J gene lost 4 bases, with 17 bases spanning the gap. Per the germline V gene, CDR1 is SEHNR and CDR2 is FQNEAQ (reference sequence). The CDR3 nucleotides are TGTGCCAGCAGCACAGGAACATTGCTGGCCTATGGCTACACCTTC. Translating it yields CASSTGTLLAYGYTF.

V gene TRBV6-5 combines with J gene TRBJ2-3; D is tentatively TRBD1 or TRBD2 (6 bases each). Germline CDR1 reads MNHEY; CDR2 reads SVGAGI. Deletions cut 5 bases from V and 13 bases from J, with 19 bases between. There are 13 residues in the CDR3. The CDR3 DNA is TGTGCCAGCAGTAACCCTCGGGGGCATAGGGAGTATTTT. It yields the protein CASSNPRGHREYF.

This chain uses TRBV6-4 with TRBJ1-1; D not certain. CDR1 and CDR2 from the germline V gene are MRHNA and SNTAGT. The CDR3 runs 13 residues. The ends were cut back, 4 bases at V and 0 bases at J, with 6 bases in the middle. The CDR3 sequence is CASSAMVNTEAFF. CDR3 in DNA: TGTGCCAGCAGTGCAATGGTGAACACTGAAGCTTTCTTT.

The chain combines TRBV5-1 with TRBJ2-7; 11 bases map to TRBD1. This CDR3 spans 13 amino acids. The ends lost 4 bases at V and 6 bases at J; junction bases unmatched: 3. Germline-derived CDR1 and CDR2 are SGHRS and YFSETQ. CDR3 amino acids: CASSRGQGGEQYF. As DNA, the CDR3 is TGCGCCAGCAGCCGGGGACAGGGGGGCGAGCAGTACTTC.

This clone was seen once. CDR3 region: CASSNGEGPHEQYF. The CDR3 nucleotides read TGTGCCAGCAGCAATGGGGAGGGCCCCCACGAGCAGTACTTC. The rearrangement links TRBV9 to TRBJ2-7; 7 bases map to TRBD2. The junction had 9 bases not matched to a gene; V was cut back by 4 bases and J by 5 bases. The CDR3 length is 14 residues. Per the germline V gene, CDR1 is SGDLS and CDR2 is YYNGEE.

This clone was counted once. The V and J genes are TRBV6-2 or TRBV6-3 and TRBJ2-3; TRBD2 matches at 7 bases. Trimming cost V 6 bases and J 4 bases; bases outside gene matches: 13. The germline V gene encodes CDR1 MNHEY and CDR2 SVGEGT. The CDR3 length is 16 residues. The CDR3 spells CASSPIGEGVADTQYF. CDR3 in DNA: TGTGCCAGCAGCCCTATAGGGGAGGGAGTGGCAGATACGCAGTATTTT.

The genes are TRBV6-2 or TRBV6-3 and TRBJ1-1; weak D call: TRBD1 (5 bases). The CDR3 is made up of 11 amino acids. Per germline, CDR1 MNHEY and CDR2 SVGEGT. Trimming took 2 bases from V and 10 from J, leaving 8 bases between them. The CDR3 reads CASSYPGGAFF. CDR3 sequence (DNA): TGTGCCAGCAGTTACCCCGGGGGAGCTTTCTTT.